This T cell receptor beta chain was profiled in a study of beta chain features in type 1 diabetes. Germline V CDR1 and CDR2: KGHSH, LQKENI. Trimming removed 3 bases from V and 15 bases from J; junction bases left unmatched: 15. The CDR3 runs 17 residues. Of the isolated RNA, all was reverse transcribed, and so the sequenced material was expressed TCRB transcripts. Measured with immunoSEQ multiplex PCR; TCRdb has only the in-frame clones, and not every one. There are roughly 310,000 clones in the sample; approximately 11% occur only once, and 0.015% lies in the top ten. This clone was found a few times. Antigen: not known. Whole-study results and caveats: The naive, central memory and Treg TCRB repertoires of patients appeared to be more similar to one another than those of healthy donors. Individuals with type 1 diabetes displayed fewer insertions and more deletions at VDJ junctions. There was a possibility that cDNA sequencing over-represented cells with high TCR expression.

The receptor was isolated from a woman in her thirties in good health. V usage is TRBV18 and J usage is TRBJ2-1, with 15 bases aligning to TRBD2. What was sequenced was naive CD4+ T cells from blood. This CDR3 is CASSPMEGPGTSGRPFF. DNA of the CDR3: TGTGCCAGCTCACCGATGGAGGGGCCCGGGACTAGCGGGAGGCCGTTCTTC.